This TCR beta chain appears in the sequencing data of a study of T cell repertoires in cytomegalovirus infection. Overall study context: Public TCR beta signature analysis indicated the presence of both CMV infection and matching HLA type. Findings of the study overall: The cumulative frequency of public TCR beta families distinguished individuals who carried CMV together with the relevant HLA. Predominance within the ex vivo response was attributable to HLA-C-restricted CMV-specific TCR beta clonotypes.

A single record per CDR3 protein comes from TCRdb applying MiXCR to the reads. The sample comprises about 130,000 distinct CDR3 sequences, about 24% of which are singletons, and approximately 35% rests with the top ten. As for this clonotype: Its antigen is unknown. The junction and the germline gene differ at one end; a read error may be behind it.

CDR3 length equals 13 residues. Germline V gene lookup returns CDR1 SGHDT and CDR2 YYEEEE. The chain couples TRBV5-6 to TRBJ1-1, with D possibly being TRBD1 (5 bases). Sequenced: PBMCs, sequenced either directly or after in vitro stimulation (not recorded which). The TCR sequence derives from a human donor in good health (CMV status not recorded). Some clones in this sample may be carry-over from other donors' samples. Here the CDR3 reads CASSLGQLSEAFF. As DNA, the CDR3 is TGTGCCAGCAGCTTGGGACAGTTATCTGAGGCTTTCTTT.